A selection of T cell receptor beta chains follows, all from one sample in a study of blood T cell repertoires in COVID-19. Produced via immunoSEQ multiplex PCR; TCRdb's table is partial and in-frame only. Of under 200,000 clones in the sample, roughly 82% were seen once. The material sequenced was PBMCs or T cells enriched from blood (not recorded which). The receptors were sampled from a woman in her sixties with acute COVID-19. Each CDR3 is given with its conserved first and last residue. A D gene is named only where the DNA matches it firmly. The listing skips clone size in some rows; elsewhere it reads once, few, many or a size class.

clone size	V gene	D gene	J gene	CDR3 protein	CDR3 DNA
.	TRBV4-1	TRBD2	TRBJ2-1	CASRTTSGGFNEQFF	TGCGCCAGCAGAACGACTAGCGGGGGATTCAATGAGCAGTTCTTC
.	TRBV7-9	TRBD1	TRBJ2-4	CASSPTGTKNIQYF	TGTGCCAGCAGCCCGACAGGGACCAAAAACATTCAGTACTTC
.	TRBV11-2	.	TRBJ2-2	CASSLKAWGEHTGELFF	TGTGCCAGCAGCTTAAAGGCTTGGGGGGAGCACACCGGGGAGCTGTTTTTT
.	TRBV30	.	TRBJ2-1	CAWSPTGTPVRFWNEQFF	TGTGCCTGGAGTCCGACAGGGACTCCAGTGAGGTTTTGGAATGAGCAGTTCTTC
.	TRBV18	.	TRBJ1-5	CASSRQESQPQHF	TGTGCCAGCTCACGACAGGAGAGTCAGCCCCAGCATTTT
.	TRBV30	.	TRBJ2-3	CAWRELAGTDTQYF	TGTGCCTGGAGGGAGTTAGCGGGCACAGATACGCAGTATTTT
many	TRBV7-2	.	TRBJ1-1	CASSLGRGNTEAFF	TGTGCCAGCAGCTTAGGAAGAGGGAACACTGAAGCTTTCTTT
.	TRBV5-1	.	TRBJ1-1	CASSSIGQPNTEAFF	TGCGCCAGCAGCTCAATAGGACAGCCGAACACTGAAGCTTTCTTT
.	TRBV18	.	TRBJ1-2	CASSPSKFLDSGYTF	TGTGCCAGCTCACCCTCAAAGTTTTTAGACAGCGGCTACACCTTC
.	TRBV28	.	TRBJ1-2	CASSLWAGSNYGYTF	TGTGCCAGCAGTTTATGGGCAGGGTCCAACTATGGCTACACCTTC
.	TRBV3-1/TRBV3-2	.	TRBJ1-2	CASSYRVDYGYTF	TGTGCCAGCAGTTACAGGGTTGACTATGGCTACACCTTC
few	TRBV20-1	.	TRBJ2-3	CSRLGGDTQYF	TGCAGTCGGCTAGGGGGAGATACGCAGTATTTT
once	TRBV18	.	TRBJ1-1	CASSPRSGGGAAEAFF	TGTGCCAGCTCACCCCGTTCCGGGGGGGGCGCGGCTGAAGCTTTCTTT
once	TRBV4-1	.	TRBJ2-7	CASSQDAGGSYEQYF	TGCGCCAGCAGCCAAGATGCGGGCGGCTCCTACGAGCAGTACTTC
few	TRBV6-5	TRBD2	TRBJ2-7	CASSSLGLAGSYEQYF	TGTGCCAGCAGTTCCCTGGGACTAGCGGGATCCTACGAGCAGTACTTC
.	TRBV7-8	.	TRBJ1-3	CASTPRVGNTIYF	TGTGCCAGCACCCCCAGGGTGGGGAACACCATATATTTT
.	TRBV9	TRBD1	TRBJ2-1	CASSGLQGALNEQFF	TGTGCCAGCAGCGGGTTACAGGGGGCGTTAAATGAGCAGTTCTTC
.	TRBV20-1	.	TRBJ1-2	CSATYRDGYTF	TGCAGTGCTACCTACAGGGACGGCTACACCTTC
.	TRBV11-2	TRBD1	TRBJ2-7	CASSSSPGQGFEQYF	TGTGCCAGCAGCTCCAGCCCGGGACAGGGTTTCGAGCAGTACTTC
.	TRBV11-2	TRBD1	TRBJ2-4	CASSSVGTGGTKNIQYF	TGTGCCAGCAGCTCCGTAGGGACAGGGGGGACCAAAAACATTCAGTACTTC
once	TRBV5-6	.	TRBJ1-6	CASSLAGGSAVSPLHF	TGTGCCAGCAGCTTGGCCGGGGGATCAGCGGTTTCACCCCTCCACTTT
.	TRBV9	TRBD1	TRBJ1-2	CASSVGAGQGERGYTF	TGTGCCAGCAGCGTAGGAGCGGGACAGGGCGAAAGAGGCTACACCTTC
.	TRBV28	.	TRBJ1-6	CASNSRDISREGSPLHF	TGTGCCAGCAACTCCCGGGACATTTCTCGGGAGGGATCACCCCTCCACTTT
.	TRBV4-1	TRBD1	TRBJ1-6	CASSQVSTGGNSPLHF	TGCGCCAGCAGCCAAGTAAGCACAGGGGGAAATTCACCCCTCCACTTT
.	TRBV12-3/TRBV12-4	.	TRBJ1-6	CASSLRNGPLHF	TGTGCCAGCAGCCTCAGGAATGGACCCCTCCACTTT
.	TRBV14	TRBD2	TRBJ2-7	CASSLWTSGRAGGSYEQYF	TGTGCCAGCAGCCTTTGGACTAGCGGGAGGGCCGGGGGCTCCTACGAGCAGTACTTC
once	TRBV13	.	TRBJ2-2	CASSLLDGELFF	TGTGCCAGCAGCCTTTTAGACGGGGAGCTGTTTTTT
.	TRBV29-1	.	TRBJ1-2	CSVEDRGGGVGYTF	TGCAGCGTTGAAGATCGAGGGGGGGGTGTCGGCTACACCTTC
.	TRBV30	.	TRBJ2-7	CAWSPGGTSSSYEQYF	TGTGCCTGGAGTCCTGGCGGGACGTCAAGCTCCTACGAGCAGTACTTC
.	TRBV5-5	.	TRBJ2-5	CASSLSPLRGIETQYF	TGTGCCAGCAGCTTGTCCCCATTAAGGGGTATAGAGACCCAGTACTTC
.	TRBV27	.	TRBJ1-5	CASSPFNQPQHF	TGTGCCAGCAGTCCTTTCAATCAGCCCCAGCATTTT
.	TRBV7-2	.	TRBJ1-5	CASSLGESGINQPQHF	TGTGCCAGCAGCTTAGGGGAATCGGGAATCAATCAGCCCCAGCATTTT
.	TRBV28	.	TRBJ1-2	CASSLSTGGYTF	TGTGCCAGCAGTTTGTCAACCGGGGGCTACACCTTC
.	TRBV20-1	.	TRBJ1-5	CSASPDRKNQPQHF	TGCAGTGCTAGTCCGGACAGAAAGAATCAGCCCCAGCATTTT
.	TRBV5-8	TRBD2	TRBJ2-1	CASSVAGKGNNEQFF	TGTGCCAGCAGCGTAGCGGGAAAGGGCAACAATGAGCAGTTCTTC
.	TRBV6-4	TRBD2	TRBJ2-1	CASSLSGIPRNEQFF	TGTGCCAGCAGCCTGAGCGGGATCCCAAGGAATGAGCAGTTCTTC
.	TRBV9	TRBD2	TRBJ2-7	CASSAGTSGSQTEQYF	TGTGCCAGCAGCGCAGGGACTAGCGGGAGTCAGACCGAGCAGTACTTC
.	TRBV19	.	TRBJ1-2	CAAGGSLVYGYTF	TGTGCCGCGGGGGGCAGTTTGGTCTATGGCTACACCTTC
.	TRBV20-1	.	TRBJ1-2	CSASSNYGYTF	TGCAGTGCTAGCTCTAACTATGGCTACACCTTC
.	TRBV2	TRBD1	TRBJ1-2	CASQPGQGEEGYTF	TGTGCCAGCCAACCGGGACAGGGGGAGGAGGGCTACACCTTC
.	TRBV9	.	TRBJ2-5	CASSVRRGPGETQYF	TGTGCCAGCAGCGTAAGGCGGGGGCCGGGGGAGACCCAGTACTTC
once	TRBV29-1	TRBD2	TRBJ2-1	CSAAGEGYSSYNEQFF	TGCAGCGCCGCGGGGGAGGGCTACAGCTCCTACAATGAGCAGTTCTTC
.	TRBV7-8	.	TRBJ1-2	CASSLTQANYGYTF	TGTGCCAGCAGCTTAACACAAGCTAACTATGGCTACACCTTC
.	TRBV6-5	TRBD1	TRBJ2-7	CASTLDRGVYEQYF	TGTGCCAGCACCTTGGACAGGGGAGTATACGAGCAGTACTTC
.	TRBV4-1	TRBD2	TRBJ2-7	CASSQATSAGEQYF	TGCGCCAGCAGCCAAGCTACTAGCGCGGGCGAGCAGTACTTC
.	TRBV7-9	TRBD1	TRBJ1-2	CASSLGGDRAFYGYTF	TGTGCCAGCAGCTTAGGCGGGGACAGGGCCTTCTATGGCTACACCTTC